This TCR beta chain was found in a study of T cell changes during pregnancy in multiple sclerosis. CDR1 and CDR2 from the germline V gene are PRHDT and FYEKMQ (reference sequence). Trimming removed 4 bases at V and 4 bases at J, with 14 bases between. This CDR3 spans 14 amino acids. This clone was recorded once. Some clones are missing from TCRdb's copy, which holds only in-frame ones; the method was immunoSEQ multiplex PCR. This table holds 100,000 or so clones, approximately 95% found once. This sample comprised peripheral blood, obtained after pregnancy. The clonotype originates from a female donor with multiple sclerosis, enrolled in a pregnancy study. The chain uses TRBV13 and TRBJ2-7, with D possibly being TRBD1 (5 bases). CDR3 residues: CASSSRNDRYEQYF. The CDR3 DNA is TGTGCCAGCAGCTCCAGGAACGACAGATACGAGCAGTACTTC.